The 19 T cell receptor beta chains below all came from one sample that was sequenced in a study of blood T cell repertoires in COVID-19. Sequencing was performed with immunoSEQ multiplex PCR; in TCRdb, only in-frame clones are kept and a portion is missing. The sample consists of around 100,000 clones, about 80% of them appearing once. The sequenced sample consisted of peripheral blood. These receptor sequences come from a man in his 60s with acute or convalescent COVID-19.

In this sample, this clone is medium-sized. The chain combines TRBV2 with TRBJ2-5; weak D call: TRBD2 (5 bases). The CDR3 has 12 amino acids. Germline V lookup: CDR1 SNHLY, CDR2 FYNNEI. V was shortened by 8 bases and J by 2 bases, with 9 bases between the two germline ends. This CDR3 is CASGREQETQYF. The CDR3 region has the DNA TGTGCCAGCGGTAGGGAGCAAGAGACCCAGTACTTC. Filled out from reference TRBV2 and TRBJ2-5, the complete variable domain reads EPEVTQTPSHQVTQMGQEVILRCVPISNHLYFYWYRQILGQKVEFLVSFYNNEISEKSEIFDDQFSVERPDGSNFTLKIRSTKLEDSAMYFCASGREQETQYFGPGTRLLVL.

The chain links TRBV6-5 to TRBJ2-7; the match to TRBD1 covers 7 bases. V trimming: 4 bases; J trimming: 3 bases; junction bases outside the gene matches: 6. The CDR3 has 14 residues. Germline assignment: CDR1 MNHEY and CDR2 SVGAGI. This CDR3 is CASSFRDSDYEQYF. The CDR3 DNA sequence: TGTGCCAGCAGTTTCCGGGACAGTGACTACGAGCAGTACTTC.

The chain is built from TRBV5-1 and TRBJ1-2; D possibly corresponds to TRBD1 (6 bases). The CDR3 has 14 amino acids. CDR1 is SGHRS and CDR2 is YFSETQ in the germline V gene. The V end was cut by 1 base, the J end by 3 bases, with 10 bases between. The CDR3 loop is CASSLTGQDYGYTF. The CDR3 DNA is TGCGCCAGCAGCTTGACAGGGCAGGACTATGGCTACACCTTC.

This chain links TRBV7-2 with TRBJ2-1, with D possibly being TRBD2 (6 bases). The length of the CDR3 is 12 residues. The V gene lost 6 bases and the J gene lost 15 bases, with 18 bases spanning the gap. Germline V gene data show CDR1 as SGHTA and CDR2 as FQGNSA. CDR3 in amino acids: CASSPVLGRGFF. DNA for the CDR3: TGTGCCAGCAGTCCTGTCTTAGGGCGGGGGTTCTTC.

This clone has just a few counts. The CDR3 here is CASSLGGAGSPLHF. The CDR3 nucleotides are TGTGCCAGCAGTTTGGGGGGGGCGGGATCACCCCTCCACTTT. J is TRBJ1-6 and V is TRBV27; D possibly corresponds to TRBD1 (6 bases). V shed 3 bases and J shed 10 bases, with 13 bases lying between them. Germline lookup yields CDR1 MNHEY and CDR2 SMNVEV (reference sequence). CDR3 length: 14 amino acids.

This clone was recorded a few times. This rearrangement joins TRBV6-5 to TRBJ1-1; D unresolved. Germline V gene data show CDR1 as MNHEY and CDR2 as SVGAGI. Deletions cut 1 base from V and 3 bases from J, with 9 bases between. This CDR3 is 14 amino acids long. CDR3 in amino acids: CASSYLSGYTEAFF. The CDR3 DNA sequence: TGTGCCAGCAGTTACTTGTCCGGGTACACTGAAGCTTTCTTT.

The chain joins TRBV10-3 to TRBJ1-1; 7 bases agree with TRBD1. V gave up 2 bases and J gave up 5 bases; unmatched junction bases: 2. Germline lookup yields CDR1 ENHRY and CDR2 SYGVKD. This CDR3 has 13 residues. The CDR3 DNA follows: TGTGCCATCAGTGAGAAGACAGGGACTGAAGCTTTCTTT. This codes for CAISEKTGTEAFF.

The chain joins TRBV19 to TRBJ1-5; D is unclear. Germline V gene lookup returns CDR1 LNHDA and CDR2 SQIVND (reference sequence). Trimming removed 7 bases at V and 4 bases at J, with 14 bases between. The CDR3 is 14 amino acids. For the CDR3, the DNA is TGTGCCAGTAAGGAGAGGGCCTCGAATCAGCCCCAGCATTTT. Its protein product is CASKERASNQPQHF.

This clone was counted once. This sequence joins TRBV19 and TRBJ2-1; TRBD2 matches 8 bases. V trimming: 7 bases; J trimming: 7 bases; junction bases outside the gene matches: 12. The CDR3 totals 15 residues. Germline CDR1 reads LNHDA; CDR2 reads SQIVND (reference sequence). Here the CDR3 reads CASTATWRGDNEQFF. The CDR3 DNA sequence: TGTGCCAGTACCGCGACTTGGCGGGGGGATAATGAGCAGTTCTTC.

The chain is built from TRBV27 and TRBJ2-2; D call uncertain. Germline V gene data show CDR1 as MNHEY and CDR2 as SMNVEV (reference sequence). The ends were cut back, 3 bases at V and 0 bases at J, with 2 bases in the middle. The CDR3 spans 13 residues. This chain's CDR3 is CASSFTNTGELFF. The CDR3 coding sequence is TGTGCCAGCAGTTTTACGAACACCGGGGAGCTGTTTTTT.

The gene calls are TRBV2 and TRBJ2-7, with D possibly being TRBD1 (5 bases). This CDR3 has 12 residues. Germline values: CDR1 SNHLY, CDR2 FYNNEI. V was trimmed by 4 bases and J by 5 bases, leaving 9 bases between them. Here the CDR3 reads CASSGPGNEQYF. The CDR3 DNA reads TGTGCCAGCAGTGGCCCAGGGAACGAGCAGTACTTC.

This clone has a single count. CDR3: CASSWARTDTQYF. Written as DNA, the CDR3 is TGTGCCAGCAGCTGGGCGCGCACAGATACGCAGTATTTT. J is TRBJ2-3 and V is TRBV2; D is undetermined. The CDR3 contains 13 residues. The germline V gene has CDR1 SNHLY and CDR2 FYNNEI. Trimming cost V 6 bases and J 1 base, with 8 bases left between them.

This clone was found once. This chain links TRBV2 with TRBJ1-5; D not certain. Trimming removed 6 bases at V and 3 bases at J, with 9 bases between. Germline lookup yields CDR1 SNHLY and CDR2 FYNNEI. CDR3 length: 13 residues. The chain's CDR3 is CASRMDFNQPQHF. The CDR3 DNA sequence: TGTGCCAGCAGAATGGACTTCAATCAGCCCCAGCATTTT.

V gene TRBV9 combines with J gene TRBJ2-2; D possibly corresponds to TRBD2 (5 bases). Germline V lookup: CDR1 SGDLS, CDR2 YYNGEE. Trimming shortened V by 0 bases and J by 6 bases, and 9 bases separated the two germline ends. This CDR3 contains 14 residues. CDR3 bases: TGTGCCAGCAGCGTAGTAGCGTATGCCGGGGAGCTGTTTTTT. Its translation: CASSVVAYAGELFF.

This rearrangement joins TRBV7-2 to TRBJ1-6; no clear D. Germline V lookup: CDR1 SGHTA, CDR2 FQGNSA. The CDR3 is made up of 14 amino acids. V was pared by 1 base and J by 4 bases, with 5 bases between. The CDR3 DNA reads TGTGCCAGCAGCTTAGACACGTATAATTCACCCCTCCACTTT. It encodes CASSLDTYNSPLHF.

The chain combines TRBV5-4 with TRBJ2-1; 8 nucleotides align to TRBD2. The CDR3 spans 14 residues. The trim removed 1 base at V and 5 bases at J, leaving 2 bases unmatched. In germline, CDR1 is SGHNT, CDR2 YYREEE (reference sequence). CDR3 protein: CASSLRGGNNEQFF. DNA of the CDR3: TGTGCCAGCAGCTTGCGGGGGGGTAACAATGAGCAGTTCTTC.

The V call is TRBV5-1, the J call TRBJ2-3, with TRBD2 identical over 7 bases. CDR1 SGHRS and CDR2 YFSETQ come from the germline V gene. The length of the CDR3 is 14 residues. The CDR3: CAAGRGESTDTQYF. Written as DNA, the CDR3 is TGCGCGGCCGGACGGGGGGAGAGCACAGATACGCAGTATTTT. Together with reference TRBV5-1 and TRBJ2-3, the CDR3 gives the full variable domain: KAGVTQTPRYLIKTRGQQVTLSCSPISGHRSVSWYQQTPGQGLQFLFEYFSETQRNKGNFPGRFSGRQFSNSRSEMNVSTLELGDSALYLCAAGRGESTDTQYFGPGTRLTVL.

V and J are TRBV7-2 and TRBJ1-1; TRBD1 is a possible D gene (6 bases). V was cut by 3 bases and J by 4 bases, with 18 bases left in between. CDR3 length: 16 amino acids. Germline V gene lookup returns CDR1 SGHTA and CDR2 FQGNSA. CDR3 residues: CASSFQGPPSPTEAFF. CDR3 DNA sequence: TGTGCCAGCAGCTTTCAGGGGCCCCCTTCTCCCACTGAAGCTTTCTTT.

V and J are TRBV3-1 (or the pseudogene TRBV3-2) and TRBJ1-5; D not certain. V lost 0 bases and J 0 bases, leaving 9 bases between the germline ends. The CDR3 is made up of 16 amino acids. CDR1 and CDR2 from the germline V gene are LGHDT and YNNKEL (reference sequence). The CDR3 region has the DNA TGTGCCAGCAGCCAAGAAACAGTTTATAGCAATCAGCCCCAGCATTTT. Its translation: CASSQETVYSNQPQHF.